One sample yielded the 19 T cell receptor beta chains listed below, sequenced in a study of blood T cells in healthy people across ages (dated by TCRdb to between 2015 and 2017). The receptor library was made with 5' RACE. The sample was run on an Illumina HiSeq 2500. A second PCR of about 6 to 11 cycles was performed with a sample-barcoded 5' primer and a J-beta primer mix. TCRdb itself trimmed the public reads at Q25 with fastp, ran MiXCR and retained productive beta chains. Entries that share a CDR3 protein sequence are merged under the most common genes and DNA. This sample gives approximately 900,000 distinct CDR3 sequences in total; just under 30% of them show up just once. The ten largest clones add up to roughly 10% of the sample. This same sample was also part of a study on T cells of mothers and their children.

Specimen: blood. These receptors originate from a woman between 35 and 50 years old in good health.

The CDR3 DNA follows: TGTGCCAGCAGTTATCCCATCTACGAGCAGTACTTC. Amino acids: CASSYPIYEQYF. This chain uses TRBV6-2 or TRBV6-3 with TRBJ2-7; D is unclear. V was trimmed by 3 bases and J by 3 bases, leaving 6 bases between them. The germline V gene encodes CDR1 MNHEY and CDR2 SVGEGT. There are 12 residues in the CDR3.

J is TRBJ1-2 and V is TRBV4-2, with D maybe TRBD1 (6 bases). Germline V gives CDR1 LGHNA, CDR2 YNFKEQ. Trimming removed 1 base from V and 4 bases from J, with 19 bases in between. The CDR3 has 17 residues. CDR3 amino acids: CASSQAGGGVPFYGYTF. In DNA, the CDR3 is TGTGCCAGCAGCCAAGCCGGCGGGGGCGTTCCTTTCTATGGCTACACCTTC.

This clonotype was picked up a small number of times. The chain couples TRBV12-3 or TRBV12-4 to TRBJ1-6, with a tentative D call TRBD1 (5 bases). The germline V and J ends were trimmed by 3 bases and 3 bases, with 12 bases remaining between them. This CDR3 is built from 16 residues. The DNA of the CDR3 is TGTGCCAGCAGTTTTCCCGGGGGTGACTATAATTCACCCCTCCACTTT. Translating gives CASSFPGGDYNSPLHF.

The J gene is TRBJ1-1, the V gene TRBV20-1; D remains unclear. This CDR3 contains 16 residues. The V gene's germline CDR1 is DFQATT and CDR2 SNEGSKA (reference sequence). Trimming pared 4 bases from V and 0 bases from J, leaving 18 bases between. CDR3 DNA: TGCAGTGCTAAAACGGCCAGCAGTCTGGTGAACACTGAAGCTTTCTTT. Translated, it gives CSAKTASSLVNTEAFF.

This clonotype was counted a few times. The chain's CDR3 is CASSGGQPNSPLHF. CDR3 bases: TGTGCCAGCAGTGGGGGACAGCCTAATTCACCCCTCCACTTT. The chain recombines TRBV2 with TRBJ1-6; the match to TRBD1 covers 7 bases. J was trimmed by 6 bases and V by 4 bases; bases with no gene match: 3. The CDR3 has 14 amino acids. Germline V CDR1 and CDR2: SNHLY, FYNNEI.

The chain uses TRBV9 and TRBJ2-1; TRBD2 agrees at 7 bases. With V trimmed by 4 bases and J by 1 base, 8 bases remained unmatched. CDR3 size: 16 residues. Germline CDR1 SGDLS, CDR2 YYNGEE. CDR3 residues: CASSIGGAGSYNEQFF. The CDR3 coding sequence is TGTGCCAGCAGCATAGGAGGAGCGGGGTCCTACAATGAGCAGTTCTTC. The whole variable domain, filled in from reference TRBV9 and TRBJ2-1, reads DSGVTQTPKHLITATGQRVTLRCSPRSGDLSVYWYQQSLDQGLQFLIQYYNGEERAKGNILERFSAQQFPDLHSELNLSSLELGDSALYFCASSIGGAGSYNEQFFGPGTRLTVL.

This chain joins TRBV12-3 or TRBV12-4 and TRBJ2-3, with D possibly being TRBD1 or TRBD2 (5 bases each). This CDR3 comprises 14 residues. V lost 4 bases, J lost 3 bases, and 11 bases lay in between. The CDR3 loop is CASSSGTWTDTQYF. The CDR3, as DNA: TGTGCCAGCAGTTCAGGGACCTGGACAGATACGCAGTATTTT.

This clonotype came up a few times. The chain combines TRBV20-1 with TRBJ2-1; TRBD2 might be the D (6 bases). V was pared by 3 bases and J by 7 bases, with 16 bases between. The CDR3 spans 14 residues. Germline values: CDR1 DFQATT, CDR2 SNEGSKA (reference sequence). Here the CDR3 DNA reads TGCAGTGCTAGGGGGGGTCTAGGAGTAAATGAGCAGTTCTTC. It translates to CSARGGLGVNEQFF.

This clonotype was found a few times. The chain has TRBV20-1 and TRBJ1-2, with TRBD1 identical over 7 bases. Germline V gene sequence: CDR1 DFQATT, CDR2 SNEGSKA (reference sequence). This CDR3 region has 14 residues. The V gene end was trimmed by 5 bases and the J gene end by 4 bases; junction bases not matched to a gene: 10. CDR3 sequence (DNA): TGCAGTGCTCCAGGGGGGAGAATAGGCTATGGCTACACCTTC. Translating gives CSAPGGRIGYGYTF.

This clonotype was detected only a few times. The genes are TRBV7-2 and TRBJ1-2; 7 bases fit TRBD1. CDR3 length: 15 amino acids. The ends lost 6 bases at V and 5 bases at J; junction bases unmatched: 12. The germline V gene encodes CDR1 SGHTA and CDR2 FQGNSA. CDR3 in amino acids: CASSRGGAGKYGYTF. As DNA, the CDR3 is TGTGCCAGCAGTAGAGGGGGCGCAGGGAAGTATGGCTACACCTTC.

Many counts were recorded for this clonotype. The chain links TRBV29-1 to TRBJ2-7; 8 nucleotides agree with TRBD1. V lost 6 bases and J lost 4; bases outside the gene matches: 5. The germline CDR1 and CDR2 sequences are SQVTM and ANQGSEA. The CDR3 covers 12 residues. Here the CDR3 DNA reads TGCAGCGTCGGACAGGGAAATTACGAGCAGTACTTC. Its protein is CSVGQGNYEQYF.

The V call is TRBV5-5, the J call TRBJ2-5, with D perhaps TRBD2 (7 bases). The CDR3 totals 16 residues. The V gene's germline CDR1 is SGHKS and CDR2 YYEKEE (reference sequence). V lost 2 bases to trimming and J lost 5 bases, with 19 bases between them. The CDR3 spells CASSFTLSGGQETQYF. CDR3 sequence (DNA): TGTGCCAGCAGCTTCACATTATCCGGGGGGCAGGAGACCCAGTACTTC.

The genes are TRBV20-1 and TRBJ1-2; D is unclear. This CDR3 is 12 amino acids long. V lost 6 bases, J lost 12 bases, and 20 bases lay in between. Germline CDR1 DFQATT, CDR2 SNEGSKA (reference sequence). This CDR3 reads CSALRGASLDTF. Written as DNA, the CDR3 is TGCAGTGCCCTACGAGGAGCTTCTCTAGACACCTTC.

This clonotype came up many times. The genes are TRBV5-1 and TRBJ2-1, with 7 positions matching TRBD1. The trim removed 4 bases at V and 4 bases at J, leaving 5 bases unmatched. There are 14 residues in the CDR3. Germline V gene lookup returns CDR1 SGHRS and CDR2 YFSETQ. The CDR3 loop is CASSVGQTYNEQFF. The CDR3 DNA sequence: TGCGCCAGCAGCGTGGGACAGACGTACAATGAGCAGTTCTTC.

The CDR3 region is CASSLDRGATNEKLFF. The CDR3 region has the DNA TGTGCCAGCAGCTTAGACAGGGGAGCAACTAATGAAAAACTGTTTTTT. This chain joins TRBV11-2 and TRBJ1-4, with D perhaps matching TRBD1 (6 bases). Trimming removed 0 bases at V and 0 bases at J, with 8 bases between. Germline CDR1 SGHAT, CDR2 FQNNGV. This CDR3 region has 16 residues. The full variable domain, its missing parts supplied by reference TRBV11-2 and TRBJ1-4, is EAGVAQSPRYKIIEKRQSVAFWCNPISGHATLYWYQQILGQGPKLLIQFQNNGVVDDSQLPKDRFSAERLKGVDSTLKIQPAKLEDSAVYLCASSLDRGATNEKLFFGSGTQLSVL.

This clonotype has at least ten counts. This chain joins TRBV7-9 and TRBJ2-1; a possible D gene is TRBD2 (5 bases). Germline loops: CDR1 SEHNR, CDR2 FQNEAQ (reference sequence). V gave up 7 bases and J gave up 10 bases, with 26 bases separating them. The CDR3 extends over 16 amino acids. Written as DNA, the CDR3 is TGTGCCAGCACCCTCTCGTCGGGTCTGCGGGTTCTAGAGCAGTTCTTC. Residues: CASTLSSGLRVLEQFF.

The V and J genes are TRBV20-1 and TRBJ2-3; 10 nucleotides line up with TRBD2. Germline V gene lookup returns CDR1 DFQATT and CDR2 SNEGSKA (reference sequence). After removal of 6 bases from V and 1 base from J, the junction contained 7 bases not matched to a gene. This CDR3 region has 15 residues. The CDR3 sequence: CSADGLAAGTDTQYF. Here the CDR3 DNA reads TGCAGTGCAGACGGACTAGCGGCTGGCACAGATACGCAGTATTTT.

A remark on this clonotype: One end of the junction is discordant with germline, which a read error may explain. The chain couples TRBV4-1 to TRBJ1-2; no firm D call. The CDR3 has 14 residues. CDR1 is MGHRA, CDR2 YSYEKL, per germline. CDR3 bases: TGCGCCGGCAGCCAAACAGCGGGCTATTATGGCTACACCTTC. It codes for CAGSQTAGYYGYTF.

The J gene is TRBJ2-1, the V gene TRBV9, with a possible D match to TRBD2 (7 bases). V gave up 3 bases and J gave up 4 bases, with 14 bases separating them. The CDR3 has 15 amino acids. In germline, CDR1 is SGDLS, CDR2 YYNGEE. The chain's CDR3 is CASSARGGRYNEQFF. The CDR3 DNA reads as TGTGCCAGCAGCGCAAGGGGGGGTCGTTACAATGAGCAGTTCTTC.